One and the same sample provided the 18 T cell receptor beta chains below, sequenced in a study of shared clonotypes between healthy human individuals. The assay was immunoSEQ multiplex PCR, and TCRdb's table has in-frame clones only and misses some. The sample carries some 1.1 million clones, roughly 80% recorded once. Material for sequencing was memory CD4+ T cells from PBMCs. Subset reported: CD45RA-negative fraction. These receptors originate from a man between 18 and 29 years old in good health. Some clones in this sample may be carry-over from other donors' samples.

This sequence joins TRBV6-5 and TRBJ2-1; possible D gene TRBD2, 6 bases. Per the germline V gene, CDR1 is MNHEY and CDR2 is SVGAGI. The CDR3 loop spans 14 amino acids. With 6 bases removed from V and 1 base from J, the gap between germline ends came to 10 bases. The CDR3 spells CASRPGRSYNEQFF. The CDR3 nucleotides read TGTGCCAGCAGGCCAGGGAGGTCCTACAATGAGCAGTTCTTC.

The V gene is TRBV11-2, the J gene TRBJ2-1; tentatively, D is TRBD2 (5 bases). Germline-derived CDR1 and CDR2 are SGHAT and FQNNGV. V lost 1 base, J lost 8 bases, and 24 bases lay in between. The CDR3 loop spans 18 amino acids. CDR3 region: CASSLALHPQLAGYEQFF. The CDR3 coding sequence is TGTGCCAGCAGCTTAGCCCTCCACCCCCAGTTGGCGGGTTATGAGCAGTTCTTC. The full variable domain, completed using reference TRBV11-2 and TRBJ2-1, is EAGVAQSPRYKIIEKRQSVAFWCNPISGHATLYWYQQILGQGPKLLIQFQNNGVVDDSQLPKDRFSAERLKGVDSTLKIQPAKLEDSAVYLCASSLALHPQLAGYEQFFGPGTRLTVL.

The chain is built from TRBV7-9 and TRBJ1-1, with D maybe TRBD1 (5 bases). CDR1 is SEHNR and CDR2 is FQNEAQ in the germline V gene (reference sequence). V gave up 7 bases and J gave up 4 bases, with 22 bases separating them. The CDR3 has 16 amino acids. The CDR3 spells CASTPGRGGYGTEAFF. The CDR3 region has the DNA TGTGCCAGCACCCCCGGGAGGGGAGGTTACGGCACTGAAGCTTTCTTT.

The chain uses TRBV5-5 and TRBJ2-1; 9 bases agree with TRBD2. CDR1 is SGHKS, CDR2 YYEKEE, per germline (reference sequence). With 0 bases clipped from V and 10 bases from J, the junction kept 5 bases outside the gene matches. The CDR3 sequence is 14 residues long. CDR3 in DNA: TGTGCCAGCAGCTTGGTCGGGACTAGCCAAGAGCAGTTCTTC. It codes for CASSLVGTSQEQFF.

J is TRBJ2-3 and V is TRBV4-2, with 8 bases identical to TRBD2. This CDR3 comprises 18 residues. Trimming took 0 bases from V and 2 from J; bases not matched to a gene: 10. CDR1 is LGHNA, CDR2 YNFKEQ, per germline. CDR3 sequence: CASSQDSGSGRNTDTQYF. The CDR3 nucleotides are TGTGCCAGCAGCCAAGATAGCGGCAGCGGGAGAAACACAGATACGCAGTATTTT.

This sequence joins TRBV30 and TRBJ2-3; 9 bases agree with TRBD1. Germline trimming cut 0 bases from V and 8 bases from J; bases unmatched to any gene: 9. The CDR3 runs 15 residues. CDR1 and CDR2 from the germline V gene are GTSNPN and SVGIG (reference sequence). The CDR3 nucleotides are TGTGCCTGGAGTGTTTCCGGGACAGGGTGGGGTACGCAGTATTTT. Its translation is CAWSVSGTGWGTQYF.

The CDR3: CASSYQASEWDTQYF. Written as DNA, the CDR3 is TGCGCCAGCAGCTACCAGGCTAGCGAGTGGGATACGCAGTATTTT. The gene calls are TRBV5-1 and TRBJ2-3; possible D gene TRBD2, 6 bases. The CDR3 spans 15 residues. Germline CDR1 reads SGHRS; CDR2 reads YFSETQ. V was trimmed by 3 bases and J by 6 bases, leaving 17 bases between them. The variable domain in full, completed from reference TRBV5-1 and TRBJ2-3, reads KAGVTQTPRYLIKTRGQQVTLSCSPISGHRSVSWYQQTPGQGLQFLFEYFSETQRNKGNFPGRFSGRQFSNSRSEMNVSTLELGDSALYLCASSYQASEWDTQYFGPGTRLTVL.

The chain recombines TRBV27 with TRBJ2-3; unclear D gene. CDR3 length: 12 amino acids. Trimming removed 5 bases at V and 6 bases at J, with 9 bases between. Germline lookup yields CDR1 MNHEY and CDR2 SMNVEV (reference sequence). CDR3 DNA: TGTGCCAGCAGTCCGGGTTCGGATACGCAGTATTTT. Encoded protein: CASSPGSDTQYF.

V and J are TRBV5-1 and TRBJ2-1, with 8 nucleotides matching TRBD2. J gave up 8 bases and V 7 bases, and 11 bases lay outside the gene matches. The CDR3 is made up of 14 amino acids. Germline loops: CDR1 SGHRS, CDR2 YFSETQ. The CDR3 DNA follows: TGCGCCAGCGGGGCTTGGGGAGCGGGAGATGAGCAGTTCTTC. Translation gives CASGAWGAGDEQFF.

The V call is TRBV28, the J call TRBJ2-3; D is possibly TRBD2 (6 bases). Trimming took off 6 bases at V and 5 bases at J, with 15 bases between the two ends. The CDR3 length is 14 residues. Germline CDR1 is MDHEN and CDR2 is SYDVKM. The CDR3 spells CASRPLAVQDTQYF. CDR3 DNA: TGTGCCAGCAGACCGTTAGCGGTTCAAGATACGCAGTATTTT.

The V and J genes are TRBV5-1 and TRBJ1-2; perhaps TRBD1 as D (5 bases). The CDR3 consists of 17 residues. CDR1 is SGHRS, CDR2 YFSETQ, per germline. Deletions cut 5 bases from V and 3 bases from J, with 23 bases between. As DNA, the CDR3 is TGCGCCAGCAGAAGAACGGGGACGTCCATAGCGGACTATGGCTACACCTTC. It yields the protein CASRRTGTSIADYGYTF.

Worth noting for this clone: This sample also contains other DNA sequences that code for the same CDR3. This sequence joins TRBV5-1 and TRBJ2-3, with D perhaps matching TRBD2 (5 bases). V lost 2 bases to trimming and J lost 1 base, with 11 bases between them. The germline gives CDR1 SGHRS, CDR2 YFSETQ. The CDR3 is 15 residues long. For the CDR3, the DNA is TGCGCCAGCAGCTTCCGGGGATCCGGCACAGATACGCAGTATTTT. Its protein product is CASSFRGSGTDTQYF.

V gene TRBV7-9 combines with J gene TRBJ2-1; 9 nucleotides agree with TRBD2. Germline assignment: CDR1 SEHNR and CDR2 FQNEAQ (reference sequence). After removal of 10 bases from V and 4 bases from J, the junction contained 8 bases not matched to a gene. The CDR3 totals 14 residues. CDR3: CANTRLAEYNEQFF. The CDR3 DNA sequence: TGTGCCAACACGAGACTAGCGGAGTACAATGAGCAGTTCTTC.

V and J are TRBV2 and TRBJ2-1; 7 positions agree with TRBD2. CDR3 size: 14 residues. V lost 6 bases and J lost 5; bases outside the gene matches: 7. Germline-derived CDR1 and CDR2 are SNHLY and FYNNEI. The CDR3 nucleotides read TGTGCCAGCAGCACGACTAGCCGGCACAATGAGCAGTTCTTC. Translating gives CASSTTSRHNEQFF. The whole variable domain, remainder taken from reference TRBV2 and TRBJ2-1, is EPEVTQTPSHQVTQMGQEVILRCVPISNHLYFYWYRQILGQKVEFLVSFYNNEISEKSEIFDDQFSVERPDGSNFTLKIRSTKLEDSAMYFCASSTTSRHNEQFFGPGTRLTVL.

Only a few counts were recorded for this clone. This chain links TRBV30 with TRBJ2-7, with D possibly called TRBD1 or TRBD2 (6 bases each). The germline V gene has CDR1 GTSNPN and CDR2 SVGIG (reference sequence). V was clipped by 0 bases and J by 7 bases, with 19 bases between them. This CDR3 comprises 15 residues. The CDR3 DNA follows: TGTGCCTGGAGTGTACAGCAAAGGGGGGCGTATGAGCAGTACTTC. It is translated as CAWSVQQRGAYEQYF.

V and J are TRBV28 and TRBJ1-5; 7 bases match TRBD1. The CDR3 contains 14 residues. Trimming cost V 7 bases and J 3 bases; bases outside gene matches: 6. The germline gives CDR1 MDHEN, CDR2 SYDVKM. CDR3 residues: CASKGQLFNQPQHF. The CDR3 coding sequence is TGTGCCAGCAAGGGACAGTTATTCAATCAGCCCCAGCATTTT.

This clone showed up just a few times. The chain recombines TRBV9 with TRBJ2-7; TRBD1 might be the D (5 bases). The V gene lost 4 bases and the J gene lost 5 bases, with 10 bases spanning the gap. The CDR3 is made up of 12 amino acids. Germline CDR1 and CDR2: SGDLS and YYNGEE. The CDR3 DNA sequence: TGTGCCAGCAGCTCTCAGGGTCACGAGCAGTACTTC. Translated, it gives CASSSQGHEQYF.

The rearrangement uses TRBV2 and TRBJ2-2, with TRBD1 as a possible D gene (6 bases). CDR3 size: 13 residues. Germline V gene sequence: CDR1 SNHLY, CDR2 FYNNEI. With 3 bases removed from V and 6 bases from J, the gap between germline ends came to 8 bases. CDR3 nucleotide sequence: TGTGCCAGCAGTGACAGGGGCGCCGGGGAGCTGTTTTTT. Residues: CASSDRGAGELFF.